The TCR beta chain under discussion was sequenced for a study of T cells in Graves' hyperthyroidism and ophthalmopathy. With respect to this clonotype: The antigen is undetermined.

The germline V gene has CDR1 ENHRY and CDR2 SYGVKD. Trimming left V 4 bases short and J 10 bases short, with 11 bases between. The length of the CDR3 is 13 residues. Study-level points and caveats: Separating ophthalmopathy from stable hyperthyroidism was achieved by a 13 V-J model.

TCR beta CDR3 region amplification was performed from RNA transcripts. The primer set for the first-round RT-PCR of the TCR CDR3 was HTBI. TCRdb fed the multiplex PCR reads into MiXCR, producing one record per CDR3 protein. This sample has hundreds of thousands of distinct CDR3 sequences, with roughly 50% found just once. The sequence derives from a woman between 18 and 30 years old with Graves' hyperthyroidism. The V gene is TRBV10-3, the J gene TRBJ1-6; D unclear. The sequenced sample consisted of peripheral blood or thyroid tissue (not recorded which). The CDR3 region has the DNA TGTGCCATCAGTGGCCGAGCTGAGTCACCCCTCCACTTT. This sequence encodes CAISGRAESPLHF.